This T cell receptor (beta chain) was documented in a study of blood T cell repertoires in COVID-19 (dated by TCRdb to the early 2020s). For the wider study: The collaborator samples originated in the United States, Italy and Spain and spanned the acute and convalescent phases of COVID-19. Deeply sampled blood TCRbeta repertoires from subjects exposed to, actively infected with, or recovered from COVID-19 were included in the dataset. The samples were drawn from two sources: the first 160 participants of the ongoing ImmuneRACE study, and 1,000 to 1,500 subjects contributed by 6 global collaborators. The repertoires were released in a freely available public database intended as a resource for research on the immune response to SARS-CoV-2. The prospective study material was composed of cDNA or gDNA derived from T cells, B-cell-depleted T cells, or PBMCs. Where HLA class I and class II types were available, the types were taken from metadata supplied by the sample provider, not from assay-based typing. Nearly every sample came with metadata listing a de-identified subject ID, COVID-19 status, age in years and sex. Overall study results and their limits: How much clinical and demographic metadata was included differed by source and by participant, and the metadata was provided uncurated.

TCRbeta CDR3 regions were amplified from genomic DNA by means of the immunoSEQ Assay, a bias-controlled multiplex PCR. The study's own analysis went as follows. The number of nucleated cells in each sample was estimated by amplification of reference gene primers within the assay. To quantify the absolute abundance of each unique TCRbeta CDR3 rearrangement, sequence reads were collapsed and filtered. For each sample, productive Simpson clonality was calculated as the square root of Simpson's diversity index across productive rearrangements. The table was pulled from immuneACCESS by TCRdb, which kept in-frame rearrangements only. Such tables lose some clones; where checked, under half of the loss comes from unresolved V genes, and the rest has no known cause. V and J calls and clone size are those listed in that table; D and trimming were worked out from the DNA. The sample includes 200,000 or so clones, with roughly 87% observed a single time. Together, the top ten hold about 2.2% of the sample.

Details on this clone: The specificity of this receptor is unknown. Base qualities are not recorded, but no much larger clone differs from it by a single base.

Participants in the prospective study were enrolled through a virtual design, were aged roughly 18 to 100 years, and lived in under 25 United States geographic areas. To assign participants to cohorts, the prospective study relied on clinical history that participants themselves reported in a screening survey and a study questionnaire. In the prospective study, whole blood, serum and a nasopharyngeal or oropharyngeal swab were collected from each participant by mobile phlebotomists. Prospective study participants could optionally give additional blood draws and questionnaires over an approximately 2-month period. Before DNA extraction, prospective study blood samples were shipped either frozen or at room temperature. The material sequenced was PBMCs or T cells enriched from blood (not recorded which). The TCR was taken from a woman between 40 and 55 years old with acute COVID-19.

The CDR3: CASSRQGFETQYF. The DNA is as follows: TGCGCCAGCAGCCGACAGGGGTTTGAGACCCAGTACTTC. The chain is encoded by TRBV5-1 joined to TRBJ2-5; a stretch of 8 junction bases matches TRBD1. V ends up 4 bases short and J 5 bases short, with an unmatched junction base count of 4. Including the terminal cysteine and phenylalanine, the CDR3 comprises 13 residues. CDR3 DNA only is kept here, 39 bases in frame from base 1. The germline V gene yields SGHRS for CDR1 and YFSETQ for CDR2.